This TCR beta chain came from a study of blood T cell repertoires in COVID-19. Using immunoSEQ multiplex PCR, the repertoire was profiled, and TCRdb retains in-frame clones only, with some absent. This table has just over 300,000 clones, under 90% appearing once. The CDR3 length is 17 residues. V lost 0 bases, J lost 0 bases, and 5 bases stayed unmatched. Germline CDR1 is SEHNR and CDR2 is FQNEAQ (reference sequence). Seattle-derived patients entered the study during active infection and were followed longitudinally. The receptor was isolated from a woman in her thirties with COVID-19, enrolled during active disease. The chain joins TRBV7-9 to TRBJ2-1; 7 bases are a match to TRBD1. The sequenced sample was peripheral blood. The CDR3: CASSLAGQPSSYNEQFF. DNA of the CDR3: TGTGCCAGCAGCTTAGCGGGACAGCCAAGCTCCTACAATGAGCAGTTCTTC.